This T cell receptor (beta chain) was identified in a study of T-cell memory formation after mild COVID-19. About the research overall: TCR clusters largely stayed donor specific. Broader study findings: There were some responding clones in pre-infection memory, which suggested that cross-reactive memory had joined. Proof of SARS-CoV-2 specificity was absent for the second-wave clones that crested on day 37. Clones contracting across day 15 to 85 had a balanced CD4/CD8 profile; later expanding clones leaned CD4+.

Germline trimming cut 1 base from V and 2 bases from J; bases unmatched to any gene: 12. Per germline, CDR1 SGHVS and CDR2 FNYEAQ. The CDR3 has 18 residues. This clonotype has at least ten counts. Antigen: not known. TCRdb itself ran the 5' RACE reads through MiXCR, one entry per CDR3 protein. The table includes about 340,000 distinct CDR3 sequences, 15% to 20% detected once. This sequence was found in a man aged 18-30 years who had mild COVID-19 (a few samples of this study predate the infection). Cell type and time point are not known. Sequencing used PBMCs or a T cell subset sorted from them (not recorded which). This chain connects TRBV7-6 to TRBJ2-5; 8 bases agree with TRBD2. For the CDR3, the DNA is TGTGCCAGCAGCTTAGAGAGGCGCGGCGGGGGGCTGCAAGAGACCCAGTACTTC. Amino acids: CASSLERRGGGLQETQYF.